This entry lists 10 T cell receptor beta chains sequenced from one sample in a study of blood T cells in healthy people across ages. A J-beta primer mix and a sample-barcoded 5' primer were used in a second PCR of about 7 to 12 cycles. TCRdb passed the 5' RACE reads through MiXCR, listing each CDR3 protein once. Among 1.4 million to 1.5 million distinct CDR3 sequences listed, roughly 40% were seen once. Sequenced: blood. Receptors were obtained from a young woman in good health.

The gene calls are TRBV4-2 and TRBJ1-4, with D possibly TRBD1 on 6 matching bases. V lost 1 base to trimming and J lost 0 bases, with 15 bases between them. The CDR3 spans 18 residues. CDR1 and CDR2 (germline): LGHNA, YNFKEQ. For the CDR3, the DNA is TGTGCCAGCAGCCAAGTTCCTCTCGGGGGCGCAACTAATGAAAAACTGTTTTTT. Amino acid sequence: CASSQVPLGGATNEKLFF.

The chain uses TRBV11-2 and TRBJ2-7; D not certain. The CDR3 has 14 amino acids. CDR1 SGHAT and CDR2 FQNNGV come from the germline V gene. V gave up 0 bases and J gave up 5 bases, with 11 bases separating them. The CDR3 reads CASSLDGSPDEQYF. DNA for the CDR3: TGTGCCAGCAGCTTAGACGGTTCTCCCGACGAGCAGTACTTC.

This clonotype was seen only a few times. The chain joins TRBV6-1 to TRBJ1-2, with a weak D call TRBD1 (5 bases). V gave up 3 bases and J gave up 0 bases, with 5 bases separating them. The CDR3 extends over 13 amino acids. Germline V CDR1 and CDR2: MNHNS, SASEGT. The CDR3 is CASSETANYGYTF. The DNA for the CDR3 is TGTGCCAGCAGTGAGACAGCTAACTATGGCTACACCTTC.

This clonotype was seen only a few times. The chain links TRBV20-1 to TRBJ2-7, with D hard to call. The DNA matches TRBJ2-5 better at its end, which makes the J call doubtful. CDR1 and CDR2 from the germline V gene are DFQATT and SNEGSKA (reference sequence). The CDR3 is 13 residues long. The CDR3: CSARGGQRETQYF. The CDR3 DNA sequence: TGCAGTGCTAGAGGGGGTCAGAGAGAGACCCAGTACTTC.

There are a few counts of this clonotype. This chain links TRBV2 with TRBJ2-7, with TRBD2 matching over 9 bases. After removal of 6 bases from V and 3 bases from J, the junction contained 3 bases not matched to a gene. The CDR3 consists of 13 residues. Per the germline V gene, CDR1 is SNHLY and CDR2 is FYNNEI. The CDR3 sequence is CASRRTSDYEQYF. CDR3 DNA: TGTGCCAGCAGAAGGACTAGCGACTACGAGCAGTACTTC.

The rearrangement uses TRBV5-1 and TRBJ1-4, with TRBD1 matching 7 bases. The germline V gene has CDR1 SGHRS and CDR2 YFSETQ. Losses at the gene ends were 4 bases for V and 2 bases for J; bases not matched to a gene: 8. CDR3 length equals 16 residues. This chain's CDR3 is CASSRQGEGTNEKLFF. CDR3 sequence (DNA): TGCGCCAGCAGCCGTCAGGGGGAAGGTACTAATGAAAAACTGTTTTTT.

This rearrangement joins TRBV7-2 to TRBJ1-1, with D possibly matching TRBD1 (5 bases). Trimming took 5 bases from V and 7 from J, leaving 11 bases between them. The CDR3 totals 12 residues. Per germline, CDR1 SGHTA and CDR2 FQGNSA. Here the CDR3 reads CASSGWDDEAFF. In DNA, the CDR3 is TGTGCCAGCAGCGGGTGGGACGATGAAGCTTTCTTT.

The chain couples TRBV7-6 to TRBJ1-1; TRBD1 might be the D (5 bases). The germline V gene has CDR1 SGHVS and CDR2 FNYEAQ. The V gene lost 6 bases and the J gene lost 6 bases, with 8 bases spanning the gap. The CDR3 is made up of 11 amino acids. The CDR3 sequence: CASREGSEAFF. The CDR3 nucleotides are TGTGCCAGCAGAGAGGGGTCTGAAGCTTTCTTT.

This clonotype was counted only a few times. The chain couples TRBV30 to TRBJ2-3, with 10 bases that match TRBD2. The CDR3 is 15 amino acids. Germline V CDR1 and CDR2: GTSNPN, SVGIG (reference sequence). Trimming removed 2 bases from V and 9 bases from J; junction bases left unmatched: 11. CDR3 amino acids: CAWSPGTSEVGTQYF. The CDR3 DNA is TGTGCCTGGAGTCCCGGGACTAGCGAGGTGGGGACGCAGTATTTT.

The CDR3 region is CSARVAGGANVLTF. The DNA for the CDR3 is TGCAGTGCTAGAGTAGCAGGTGGGGCCAACGTCCTGACTTTC. The J gene is TRBJ2-6, the V gene TRBV20-1; D not certain. This CDR3 contains 14 residues. Deletions cut 1 base from V and 3 bases from J, with 7 bases between. Germline V CDR1 and CDR2: DFQATT, SNEGSKA (reference sequence).